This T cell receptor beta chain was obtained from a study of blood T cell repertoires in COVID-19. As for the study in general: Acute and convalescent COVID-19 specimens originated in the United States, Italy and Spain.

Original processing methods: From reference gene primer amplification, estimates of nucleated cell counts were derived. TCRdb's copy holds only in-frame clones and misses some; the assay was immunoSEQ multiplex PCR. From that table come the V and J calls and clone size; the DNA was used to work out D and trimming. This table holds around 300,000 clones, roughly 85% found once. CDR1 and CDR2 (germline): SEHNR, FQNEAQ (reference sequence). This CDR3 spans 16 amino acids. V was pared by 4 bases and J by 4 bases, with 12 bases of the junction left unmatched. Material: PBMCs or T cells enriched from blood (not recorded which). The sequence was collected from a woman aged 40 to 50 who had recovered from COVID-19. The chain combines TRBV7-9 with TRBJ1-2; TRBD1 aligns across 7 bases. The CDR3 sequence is CASSSRDRAGGYGYTF. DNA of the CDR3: TGTGCCAGCAGCTCTAGGGACAGAGCCGGGGGCTATGGCTACACCTTC.